Listed here is a single T cell receptor (beta chain). Its target is not known. V lost 0 bases and J lost 5, with 10 bases in between. The CDR3 loop spans 14 amino acids. Germline V gene data show CDR1 as MGHRA and CDR2 as YSYEKL. These data originate in a study of response to subunit inactivated influenza vaccine. Each CDR3 protein gets one entry after TCRdb re-called the RT-PCR reads with MiXCR. There are 150,000 to 200,000 distinct CDR3 sequences in the sample; 11% occur only once, and around 11% lies in the top ten. Study-level results: Few additional T cells are recruited per seasonal influenza vaccination, authors suggested.

The chain uses TRBV4-1 and TRBJ2-5; no reliable D call. The material sequenced was non-naive T cells sorted from PBMCs, taken roughly 46 days after vaccination. The receptor was isolated from a man aged 50 or older who received an inactivated influenza vaccine. CDR3 loop: CASSQEERWETQYF. CDR3 coding DNA: TGCGCCAGCAGCCAAGAAGAGCGTTGGGAGACCCAGTACTTC.